This T cell receptor (beta chain) was identified during a study of control samples from healthy donors and cancer patients. TCRdb keeps only in-frame clones here, not all; method: immunoSEQ multiplex PCR. The profile shows approximately 110,000 clones, about 89% of them singletons. CDR1 and CDR2 from the germline V gene are MNHEY and SMNVEV (reference sequence). The trim removed 3 bases at V and 1 base at J, leaving 1 base unmatched. The CDR3 is made up of 14 amino acids. This chain links TRBV27 with TRBJ2-3; 7 nucleotides line up with TRBD2. Sequencing was performed on blood. This sequence originates from a woman aged 45-65 years in good health. In nucleotides, the CDR3 is TGTGCCAGCAGTTTGGGGGGGGGCACAGATACGCAGTATTTT. It encodes CASSLGGGTDTQYF.